This record covers a single T cell receptor (beta chain). Its antigen is as yet unknown. This sample is part of a study of T cell responses to AZD1222 COVID-19 vaccine. CDR3 size: 17 residues. The ends were cut back, 0 bases at V and 2 bases at J, with 15 bases in the middle. Germline V gene sequence: CDR1 KGHSH, CDR2 LQKENI. The study's findings and limits: Repertoires were obtained solely post-peak T cell response. White British donors predominated, females outnumbered males, and clonal diversity was possibly underestimated.

Assay: immunoSEQ multiplex PCR; the TCRdb copy retains only in-frame clones and omits some. In the table there are about 120,000 clones, about nine tenths of which are singletons. Material: peripheral blood, obtained 28 days after the second AZD1222 dose. The clonotype originates from an adult who received the AZD1222 COVID-19 vaccine. The V and J genes are TRBV18 and TRBJ2-3; D possibly uses TRBD1 or TRBD2 (5 bases each). CDR3 protein: CASSPPGARALTDTQYF. The DNA for the CDR3 is TGTGCCAGCTCACCACCCGGGGCAAGAGCCCTCACAGATACGCAGTATTTT.